The next 18 T cell receptor beta chains were all read from a single sample in a study of cytomegalovirus exposure and HLA in healthy donors. Both 60 Vbeta primers and 13 Jbeta primers went into the PCR. The table came from immunoSEQ multiplex PCR; TCRdb's copy has only in-frame clones and leaves some out. This sample yields around 58,000 clones, of which about 69% are seen a single time; less than 45% belongs to the top ten. The sequenced sample consisted of PBMCs. These receptors were taken from a man aged 40-55 years in good health and CMV-seropositive.

This clone showed up just a few times. Within the sample, other DNA sequences also encode this same CDR3. The CDR3 DNA reads TGTGCCAGCAGCTTAAGGGGGGGGACAGGGGGCACTGAAGCTTTCTTT. Translating gives CASSLRGGTGGTEAFF. The chain links TRBV7-3 to TRBJ1-1, with 11 bases that match TRBD1. This CDR3 contains 16 residues. The germline V gene encodes CDR1 SGHTA and CDR2 FQGTGA. Germline trimming cut 1 base from V and 4 bases from J; bases unmatched to any gene: 5.

The genes are TRBV5-1 and TRBJ2-2, with D perhaps TRBD1 (6 bases). The germline V and J ends were trimmed by 4 bases and 3 bases, with 16 bases remaining between them. There are 16 residues in the CDR3. The germline CDR1 and CDR2 sequences are SGHRS and YFSETQ. The CDR3 region has the DNA TGCGCCAGCAGCGCATTCCCAGGGGTAGACACCGGGGAGCTGTTTTTT. It is translated as CASSAFPGVDTGELFF.

The gene calls are TRBV13 and TRBJ1-1; possible D gene TRBD1, 6 bases. Trimming took 5 bases from V and 5 from J, leaving 15 bases between them. The CDR3 extends over 14 amino acids. Per germline, CDR1 PRHDT and CDR2 FYEKMQ (reference sequence). The chain's CDR3 is CASSHYDRSTEAFF. The CDR3 DNA sequence: TGTGCCAGCAGCCACTATGACAGGAGTACTGAAGCTTTCTTT.

This clone showed up just once. CDR3 nucleotide sequence: TGTGCCAGCAGTTACTCGATAGCGGGATTCACAGATACGCAGTATTTT. Residues: CASSYSIAGFTDTQYF. J is TRBJ2-3 and V is TRBV6-5; 8 bases agree with TRBD2. This CDR3 comprises 16 residues. V gave up 0 bases and J gave up 2 bases; unmatched junction bases: 4. Germline CDR1 MNHEY, CDR2 SVGAGI.

This clone was observed a handful of times. A junction end diverges from the germline sequence, so it may reflect a read error. This sequence joins TRBV2 and TRBJ1-1, with a possible D match to TRBD1 (6 bases). CDR1 and CDR2 (germline): SNHLY, FYNNEI. This CDR3 spans 12 amino acids. CDR3 coding DNA: TGTGCCAGCAGAGAAGGACAGCTTGAAGCTTTCTTT. Its translation is CASREGQLEAFF.

The chain joins TRBV4-1 to TRBJ1-6, with TRBD1 identical over 7 bases. Germline values: CDR1 MGHRA, CDR2 YSYEKL. J gave up 9 bases and V 2 bases, and 7 bases lay outside the gene matches. This CDR3 is built from 15 residues. The CDR3, as DNA: TGCGCCAGCAGCCAACAGCCAGGGGGAAGTTCACCCCTCCACTTT. It yields the protein CASSQQPGGSSPLHF.

V gene TRBV5-1 combines with J gene TRBJ2-7; D is unresolved. Trimming removed 0 bases at V and 3 bases at J, with 4 bases between. This CDR3 region has 12 residues. Germline-derived CDR1 and CDR2 are SGHRS and YFSETQ. In DNA form, the CDR3 reads TGCGCCAGCAGCTTGGCCAGCTACGAGCAGTACTTC. Residues: CASSLASYEQYF.

The DNA of the CDR3 is TGCGCCAGCAGCCAAGAAACCACTCCGGGACACCCCGAGGGTAGCAATCAGCCCCAGCATTTT. Protein sequence: CASSQETTPGHPEGSNQPQHF. V gene TRBV4-1 combines with J gene TRBJ1-5; the D gene is possibly TRBD1 (6 bases). The germline gives CDR1 MGHRA, CDR2 YSYEKL. The CDR3 contains 21 residues. V was pared by 0 bases and J by 0 bases, with 24 bases between.

This chain uses TRBV6-5 with TRBJ1-1; D possibly corresponds to TRBD1 (6 bases). V was pared by 2 bases and J by 12 bases, with 19 bases between. The CDR3 is 14 residues long. Germline CDR1 and CDR2: MNHEY and SVGAGI. CDR3 nucleotides: TGTGCCAGCAGTTACGAAGTCCCGAGCAGGGGTTCTTTCTTT. Its protein is CASSYEVPSRGSFF.

This clone turned up a few times. The chain joins TRBV9 to TRBJ1-2, with D possibly TRBD1 on 5 matching bases. Germline loops: CDR1 SGDLS, CDR2 YYNGEE. Trimming shortened V by 4 bases and J by 3 bases, and 13 bases separated the two germline ends. The CDR3 has 14 residues. The CDR3: CASSSWGGDYGYTF. The CDR3 bases are TGTGCCAGCAGCTCGTGGGGGGGGGACTATGGCTACACCTTC.

The chain carries TRBV7-6 and TRBJ2-1, with D possibly being TRBD2 (6 bases). The CDR3 consists of 16 residues. V was pared by 4 bases and J by 6 bases, with 19 bases between. In germline, CDR1 is SGHVS, CDR2 FNYEAQ. The CDR3 spells CASSSAGGKVSNEQFF. In nucleotides, the CDR3 is TGTGCCAGCAGCTCCGCCGGGGGAAAGGTGAGCAATGAGCAGTTCTTC.

This chain uses TRBV5-5 with TRBJ2-1; possible D gene TRBD2, 5 bases. The germline CDR1 and CDR2 sequences are SGHKS and YYEKEE (reference sequence). Trimming removed 7 bases from V and 7 bases from J, with 18 bases in between. CDR3 length: 14 amino acids. CDR3 nucleotides: TGTGCCAGCGACCCGCCCGTCGGCGGGAATGAGCAGTTCTTC. Translating gives CASDPPVGGNEQFF.

This clone was recorded only once. This chain connects TRBV7-9 to TRBJ1-4; D might be TRBD1 (5 bases). There are 14 residues in the CDR3. Germline V gene sequence: CDR1 SEHNR, CDR2 FQNEAQ (reference sequence). Between the trimmed V and J ends, which lost 5 bases and 5 bases, there was a span of 12 bases. CDR3: CASSPPGVNEKLFF. CDR3 bases: TGTGCCAGCAGCCCCCCGGGGGTCAATGAAAAACTGTTTTTT.

The chain employs TRBV6-6 and TRBJ1-2, with 8 positions matching TRBD1. V trimming: 8 bases; J trimming: 8 bases; junction bases outside the gene matches: 7. The germline CDR1 and CDR2 sequences are MNHNY and SVGAGI (reference sequence). This CDR3 is built from 12 residues. Here the CDR3 DNA reads TGTGCCAGCTACAGGGGGAATGGGGGCTACACCTTC. It codes for CASYRGNGGYTF.

The rearrangement uses TRBV5-1 and TRBJ1-1, with D perhaps TRBD1 (5 bases). This CDR3 region has 14 residues. V lost 0 bases and J 1 base, leaving 7 bases between the germline ends. Per germline, CDR1 SGHRS and CDR2 YFSETQ. The CDR3 DNA is TGCGCCAGCAGCTTGGGACAGTCGAACACTGAAGCTTTCTTT. This encodes CASSLGQSNTEAFF.

The chain uses TRBV18 and TRBJ2-3; 8 bases are shared with TRBD2. CDR3 length: 18 amino acids. Germline V lookup: CDR1 KGHSH, CDR2 LQKENI. V gave up 1 base and J gave up 2 bases; unmatched junction bases: 11. The CDR3 reads CASSPRWTGGKFTDTQYF. CDR3 in DNA: TGTGCCAGCTCACCACGGTGGACGGGGGGGAAATTCACAGATACGCAGTATTTT.

This chain links TRBV6-1 with TRBJ1-2; D gene ambiguous. The CDR3 totals 11 residues. Germline-derived CDR1 and CDR2 are MNHNS and SASEGT. Trimming shortened V by 6 bases and J by 5 bases, and 7 bases separated the two germline ends. In DNA form, the CDR3 reads TGTGCCAGCAGGGAAACATATGGCTACACCTTC. As protein: CASRETYGYTF.

The chain combines TRBV7-8 with TRBJ1-1; tentative D call: TRBD1 (5 bases). This CDR3 comprises 11 residues. Trimming pared 3 bases from V and 8 bases from J, leaving 7 bases between. Looked up from germline, CDR1 is SGHVS and CDR2 is FQNEAQ. CDR3 region: CASSFPGEAFF. CDR3 in DNA: TGTGCCAGCAGCTTCCCAGGGGAAGCTTTCTTT.